Presented here are 24 T cell receptor beta chains from one specimen sequenced in a study of T cell repertoires in cytomegalovirus infection. These TCRs are of unknown antigen specificity. TCRdb independently ran MiXCR on the reads; one entry per CDR3 protein. The sample shows approximately 990,000 distinct CDR3 sequences, roughly 31% of them seen only once. The material was cultured CD8+ T cells from PBMCs, obtained from culture after CMV antigen stimulation. These receptors all come from a human donor in good health (CMV status not recorded). Some clones in this sample may be carry-over from other donors' samples.

The table lists this clonotype with a few counts. This chain connects TRBV19 to TRBJ1-4; 10 bases fit TRBD1. CDR3 length: 18 residues. Per the germline V gene, CDR1 is LNHDA and CDR2 is SQIVND (reference sequence). J lost 2 bases, V lost 1 base, and 7 bases had no gene match. CDR3 in amino acids: CASSIGWGQGSTNEKLFF. DNA for the CDR3: TGTGCCAGTAGTATAGGATGGGGACAGGGGTCGACTAATGAAAAACTGTTTTTT.

V usage is TRBV27 and J usage is TRBJ1-2; 8 nucleotides agree with TRBD1. The J segment lost 6 bases and the V segment lost 8 bases, leaving 8 bases of the junction unmatched. The CDR3 sequence is 13 residues long. In germline, CDR1 is MNHEY, CDR2 SMNVEV (reference sequence). For the CDR3, the DNA is TGTGCCAGCGGACAGGGTAGGTTGGATGGCTACACCTTC. This sequence encodes CASGQGRLDGYTF.

This clonotype occurred many times. This rearrangement joins TRBV12-3 or TRBV12-4 to TRBJ1-1; the D gene is possibly TRBD1 (5 bases). This CDR3 is built from 14 residues. Between the trimmed V and J ends, which lost 2 bases and 2 bases, there was a span of 9 bases. CDR3 protein: CASSLYQGNTEAFF. The CDR3 coding sequence is TGTGCCAGCAGTTTATATCAGGGAAACACTGAAGCTTTCTTT.

In its sample, this clonotype was seen a few times. CDR3 nucleotides: TGCGCCAGCAGCCAAGATGCGACAGAAATTTATTACAATGAGCAGTTCTTC. It is translated as CASSQDATEIYYNEQFF. This rearrangement joins TRBV4-3 to TRBJ2-1; D may be TRBD1 (5 bases). Trimming left V 0 bases short and J 4 bases short, with 16 bases between. From germline, CDR1 is LGHNA and CDR2 YSLEER. The CDR3 totals 17 residues.

The chain uses TRBV18 and TRBJ1-1; 8 nucleotides line up with TRBD1. V shed 2 bases, J shed 3 bases, and the junction held 11 bases outside the gene matches. The CDR3 is made up of 17 amino acids. Germline CDR1 is KGHSH and CDR2 is LQKENI. CDR3 loop: CASSPWDRLQRDTEAFF. The CDR3 DNA reads TGTGCCAGCTCACCATGGGACAGGCTTCAACGGGACACTGAAGCTTTCTTT.

V is TRBV6-5 and J is TRBJ1-2; perhaps TRBD1 as D (6 bases). The CDR3 is made up of 15 amino acids. From germline, CDR1 is MNHEY and CDR2 SVGAGI. V was cut by 1 base and J by 4 bases, with 13 bases left in between. The CDR3 region has the DNA TGTGCCAGCAGTTACTTATCTGGGGGCATCTATGGCTACACCTTC. This gives the protein CASSYLSGGIYGYTF.

This clonotype was picked up a small number of times. The chain has TRBV6-1 and TRBJ2-5; 10 bases agree with TRBD1. This CDR3 has 15 residues. V lost 7 bases and J lost 5; bases outside the gene matches: 10. Germline V gene data show CDR1 as MNHNS and CDR2 as SASEGT. The CDR3 sequence is CASKSRDRGSETQYF. The DNA for the CDR3 is TGTGCCAGCAAAAGCCGGGACAGGGGATCGGAGACCCAGTACTTC.

This clonotype was found a few times. The CDR3 sequence is CASIDGTGTIYF. In DNA form, the CDR3 reads TGTGCCAGCATCGATGGGACAGGGACCATATATTTT. The J gene is TRBJ1-3, the V gene TRBV2, with 9 bases lining up with TRBD1. V gave up 7 bases and J gave up 10 bases; unmatched junction bases: 5. The CDR3 length is 12 residues. Germline V lookup: CDR1 SNHLY, CDR2 FYNNEI.

In its sample, this clonotype was seen a few times. The rearrangement links TRBV6-6 to TRBJ1-5; TRBD1 aligns across 8 bases. V shed 2 bases, J shed 5 bases, and the junction held 2 bases outside the gene matches. Germline V gene lookup returns CDR1 MNHNY and CDR2 SVGAGI (reference sequence). CDR3 length: 14 residues. The CDR3 DNA follows: TGTGCCAGCAGTTACGTCAGGGGGCATCAGCCCCAGCATTTT. Amino acid sequence: CASSYVRGHQPQHF.

About this clonotype: Germline is not matched at one junction end, which may reflect a read error. The gene calls are TRBV20-1 and TRBJ2-1, with D perhaps matching TRBD2 (5 bases). This CDR3 region has 16 residues. Germline lookup yields CDR1 DFQATT and CDR2 SNEGSKA (reference sequence). Here the CDR3 reads CSARPTTSSLYNDQFF. The CDR3 DNA follows: TGCAGTGCTAGACCTACCACTAGTTCTCTCTACAATGATCAGTTCTTC.

This clonotype was observed a few times. The chain recombines TRBV15 with TRBJ1-6, with 8 bases that match TRBD1. This CDR3 has 17 amino acids. J gave up 5 bases and V 8 bases, and 14 bases lay outside the gene matches. The germline V gene encodes CDR1 LNHNV and CDR2 YYDKDF (reference sequence). CDR3 in DNA: TGTGCCACCTCCAATCCCGGGGTGACAGGGGATAATTCACCCCTCCACTTT. It translates to CATSNPGVTGDNSPLHF.

The genes are TRBV7-6 and TRBJ2-2; no clear D. CDR1 is SGHVS and CDR2 is FNYEAQ in the germline V gene. There are 11 residues in the CDR3. Trimming cost V 6 bases and J 11 bases, with 10 bases left between them. The CDR3 loop reads CASRAGRELFF. The CDR3 DNA sequence: TGTGCCAGCAGGGCCGGAAGAGAGCTGTTTTTT.

This clonotype was seen a handful of times. The V gene is TRBV4-1, the J gene TRBJ2-1; 8 bases match TRBD2. Germline V gene lookup returns CDR1 MGHRA and CDR2 YSYEKL. This CDR3 comprises 18 residues. Trimming removed 0 bases from V and 4 bases from J; junction bases left unmatched: 11. The CDR3 loop reads CASSQDLGAGGPYNEQFF. The CDR3 DNA reads as TGCGCCAGCAGCCAAGATTTAGGGGCGGGGGGCCCTTACAATGAGCAGTTCTTC.

This clonotype has a handful of counts. The chain combines TRBV19 with TRBJ2-1; 8 nucleotides agree with TRBD2. The CDR3 totals 16 residues. In germline, CDR1 is LNHDA, CDR2 SQIVND (reference sequence). With V trimmed by 3 bases and J by 3 bases, 7 bases remained unmatched. The CDR3 reads CASSMAAGALYNEQFF. CDR3 DNA: TGTGCCAGTAGTATGGCAGCGGGGGCACTCTACAATGAGCAGTTCTTC.

This clonotype has just a few counts. The chain couples TRBV10-3 to TRBJ2-3, with TRBD1 as a possible D gene (6 bases). Germline V gene data show CDR1 as ENHRY and CDR2 as SYGVKD. The CDR3 runs 15 residues. Trimming shortened V by 4 bases and J by 3 bases, and 14 bases separated the two germline ends. The DNA for the CDR3 is TGTGCCATCAGTGGCCCCCAAAGGGGGACAGATACGCAGTATTTT. Translating it yields CAISGPQRGTDTQYF.

The chain carries TRBV2 and TRBJ1-2; D not certain. Germline V gives CDR1 SNHLY, CDR2 FYNNEI. Trimming removed 2 bases from V and 6 bases from J, with 10 bases in between. The CDR3 consists of 13 residues. The CDR3 nucleotides are TGTGCCAGCAGTGAACCGGCAGATGATGGCTACACCTTC. This codes for CASSEPADDGYTF. The variable domain in full, completed from reference TRBV2 and TRBJ1-2, reads EPEVTQTPSHQVTQMGQEVILRCVPISNHLYFYWYRQILGQKVEFLVSFYNNEISEKSEIFDDQFSVERPDGSNFTLKIRSTKLEDSAMYFCASSEPADDGYTFGSGTRLTVV.

The J gene is TRBJ2-1, the V gene TRBV7-4; D uncertain. Germline values: CDR1 SGHVT, CDR2 SQSDAQ. The ends were cut back, 0 bases at V and 7 bases at J, with 16 bases in the middle. This CDR3 is built from 16 residues. The chain's CDR3 is CASSLAETFPGNEQFF. The CDR3 coding sequence is TGTGCCAGCAGCTTAGCGGAGACATTCCCCGGGAATGAGCAGTTCTTC.

Only a few counts were recorded for this clonotype. The chain employs TRBV27 and TRBJ2-5; TRBD1 is a possible D gene (5 bases). Germline V gene sequence: CDR1 MNHEY, CDR2 SMNVEV (reference sequence). Trimming removed 3 bases from V and 0 bases from J, with 11 bases in between. The CDR3 extends over 15 amino acids. The CDR3 here is CASSFRPGYQETQYF. The DNA for the CDR3 is TGTGCCAGCAGTTTTAGGCCAGGGTACCAAGAGACCCAGTACTTC.

V and J are TRBV18 and TRBJ2-3; 8 positions match TRBD2. The length of the CDR3 is 16 residues. Germline values: CDR1 KGHSH, CDR2 LQKENI. V lost 3 bases and J lost 5; bases outside the gene matches: 10. CDR3: CASSPPGGGPEDTQYF. The CDR3 bases are TGTGCCAGCTCACCCCCCGGGGGGGGGCCGGAAGATACGCAGTATTTT.

This clonotype was counted between two and nine times. The CDR3 loop is CASCNWGYDTEAFF. CDR3 DNA: TGTGCCAGCTGTAACTGGGGGTACGACACTGAAGCTTTCTTT. The rearrangement links TRBV28 to TRBJ1-1; TRBD1 might be the D (5 bases). The V gene lost 8 bases and the J gene lost 3 bases, with 16 bases spanning the gap. The CDR3 runs to 14 residues. Germline V gene lookup returns CDR1 MDHEN and CDR2 SYDVKM.

The chain uses TRBV2 and TRBJ2-3; TRBD2 might be the D (6 bases). Trimming pared 6 bases from V and 2 bases from J, leaving 21 bases between. The germline gives CDR1 SNHLY, CDR2 FYNNEI. The CDR3 has 17 amino acids. The CDR3 sequence: CASRGLGLSYPTDTQYF. CDR3 coding DNA: TGTGCCAGCAGGGGCTTGGGACTGTCATACCCCACAGATACGCAGTATTTT.

This clonotype turned up a few times. The V and J genes are TRBV6-2 or TRBV6-3 and TRBJ2-2, with TRBD2 matching over 11 bases. Trimming removed 0 bases from V and 4 bases from J; junction bases left unmatched: 7. CDR3 length: 18 residues. Looked up from germline, CDR1 is MNHEY and CDR2 is SVGEGT. CDR3 coding DNA: TGTGCCAGCAGTTACTCGAGCCTAGCGGGGGGAAGCACCGGGGAGCTGTTTTTT. Translating gives CASSYSSLAGGSTGELFF.

This clonotype was observed a few times. V usage is TRBV24-1 and J usage is TRBJ2-3; 8 bases agree with TRBD2. The germline CDR1 and CDR2 sequences are KGHDR and SFDVKD. After removal of 4 bases from V and 0 bases from J, the junction contained 14 bases not matched to a gene. CDR3 length equals 19 residues. The DNA for the CDR3 is TGTGCCACCAGTGACCATCAACAACCGGGACTAGAAAGCACAGATACGCAGTATTTT. Protein product: CATSDHQQPGLESTDTQYF.

At least ten counts were recorded for this clonotype. V and J are TRBV7-6 and TRBJ1-1; TRBD1 might be the D (5 bases). The CDR3 has 14 amino acids. Germline V CDR1 and CDR2: SGHVS, FNYEAQ. V was pared by 5 bases and J by 1 base, with 11 bases between. The CDR3 is CASSGGGENTEAFF. For the CDR3, the DNA is TGTGCCAGCAGCGGGGGGGGGGAGAACACTGAAGCTTTCTTT.